Below, 32 T cell receptor beta chains from the same sample are listed, as sequenced in a study of T cells in Graves' hyperthyroidism and ophthalmopathy. From RNA transcripts, TCR beta CDR3 regions were amplified. TCR CDR3 underwent first-round RT-PCR with the HTBI primer set. Via MiXCR, TCRdb re-called the multiplex PCR reads, giving one row per CDR3 protein. The repertoire has roughly 570,000 distinct CDR3 sequences, roughly 46% of them found once; the top ten carry about 8.3%. Sample: peripheral blood or thyroid tissue (not recorded which). The receptors were sampled from a woman between 18 and 30 years old with Graves' hyperthyroidism.

J is TRBJ1-5 and V is TRBV20-1; D is unresolved. V was clipped by 5 bases and J by 7 bases, with 21 bases between them. The CDR3 is 15 residues long. The germline V gene encodes CDR1 DFQATT and CDR2 SNEGSKA (reference sequence). This CDR3 reads CSARGDDGVAQPQHF. CDR3 in DNA: TGCAGTGCTCGTGGCGACGATGGGGTGGCACAGCCCCAGCATTTT.

For this clonotype: Because the CDR3 is missing its conserved closing phenylalanine or tryptophan, this is likely a read error. This chain joins TRBV5-1 and TRBJ2-5, with D possibly matching TRBD2 (7 bases). The CDR3 has 16 residues. Per germline, CDR1 SGHRS and CDR2 YFSETQ. V was trimmed by 0 bases and J by 5 bases, leaving 17 bases between them. The CDR3 DNA is TGCGCCAGCAGCTTGGACGGGGGGCCCCACCTCGAGACCCAGTACTCC. Translated: CASSLDGGPHLETQYS.

The chain carries TRBV20-1 and TRBJ2-7; possibly TRBD2 for D (6 bases). Trimming took 1 base from V and 3 from J, leaving 16 bases between them. Germline V gene lookup returns CDR1 DFQATT and CDR2 SNEGSKA (reference sequence). This CDR3 is built from 15 residues. The CDR3 region has the DNA TGCAGTGCTAGAGTAGGAAAGCGGAGGGGCTACGAGCAGTACTTC. The encoded protein is CSARVGKRRGYEQYF.

A remark on this clonotype: A much bigger clone sits one base away, suggesting this may be a read error. The V call is TRBV2, the J call TRBJ2-7, with D maybe TRBD1 (5 bases). CDR3 size: 10 residues. CDR1 and CDR2 from the germline V gene are SNHLY and FYNNEI. The CDR3 DNA reads as TGTGCCAGCCGTGGGGCCGAGCAGTGCTTC. Its translation: CASRGAEQCF.

Turning to this clonotype: The CDR3 end shows no conserved phenylalanine or tryptophan, and so a read error is likely. The limits of the CDR3 on the DNA are not certain, so only TCRdb's listed CDR3 is given. The chain recombines TRBV7-9 with TRBJ2-7; the DNA was not used to check the table's D call, TRBD1. CDR1 SEHNR and CDR2 FQNEAQ come from the germline V gene (reference sequence). The CDR3 totals 8 residues, both ends included. The CDR3 sequence: CASSFRGA.

The J gene is TRBJ2-3, the V gene TRBV14, with D perhaps given as TRBD1 or TRBD2 (5 bases each). The V gene's germline CDR1 is SGHDN and CDR2 FVKESK. The CDR3 extends over 15 amino acids. V was trimmed by 3 bases and J by 4 bases, leaving 14 bases between them. The CDR3 nucleotides are TGTGCCAGCAGCCAGACGGGGCTAGCCGCAGATACGCAGTATTTT. This codes for CASSQTGLAADTQYF.

The sample holds a few counts of this clonotype. V gene TRBV7-2 combines with J gene TRBJ2-3, with TRBD2 matching 11 bases. This CDR3 is 19 amino acids long. CDR1 is SGHTA and CDR2 is FQGNSA in the germline V gene. V lost 5 bases and J lost 2; bases outside the gene matches: 15. CDR3 coding DNA: TGTGCCAGCAGCCCAGGGGTAGCGGGAGGGCCTTGGAACACAGATACGCAGTATTTT. This translates into CASSPGVAGGPWNTDTQYF.

This clonotype was recorded only once. The V and J genes are TRBV15 and TRBJ1-5; D gene uncertain. Trimming took 0 bases from V and 14 from J, leaving 14 bases between them. The V gene's germline CDR1 is LNHNV and CDR2 YYDKDF (reference sequence). This CDR3 is 13 amino acids long. Written as DNA, the CDR3 is TGTGCCACCAGCAGAGAGGGCCTAGCATACGAGCATTTT. It encodes CATSREGLAYEHF.

On this clonotype: A single base separates this from a much larger clone, so it may be a read error. V and J are TRBV7-9 and TRBJ2-5, with TRBD1 as a possible D gene (5 bases). The germline V and J ends were trimmed by 6 bases and 2 bases, with 16 bases remaining between them. From germline, CDR1 is SEHNR and CDR2 FQNEAQ (reference sequence). CDR3 length equals 15 residues. CDR3 sequence reads: CASRPIGDRQETQYF. In nucleotides, the CDR3 is TGTGCCAGCAGGCCGATAGGAGACAGACAAGAGACCCAGTACTTC.

This chain connects TRBV6-1 to TRBJ1-1; unclear D gene. CDR1 is MNHNS and CDR2 is SASEGT in the germline V gene. V lost 6 bases and J lost 1, with 21 bases in between. This CDR3 region has 17 residues. The CDR3 is CASRLLESQGGNTEAFF. CDR3 DNA: TGTGCCAGCAGGTTATTGGAAAGCCAAGGAGGGAACACTGAAGCTTTCTTT.

This clonotype was seen ten or more times. The gene calls are TRBV7-8 and TRBJ2-7; 8 bases are a match to TRBD1. Germline assignment: CDR1 SGHVS and CDR2 FQNEAQ. Trimming at V came to 5 bases and at J to 4 bases, leaving 16 bases not matched to a gene. This CDR3 has 17 amino acids. CDR3 region: CASSGRNPGQDSYEQYF. CDR3 coding DNA: TGTGCCAGCAGCGGCAGAAATCCGGGACAGGATTCTTACGAGCAGTACTTC.

Worth noting for this clonotype: One end of the junction does not line up with germline, which may come from a read error. This chain connects TRBV7-8 to TRBJ2-7, with 9 bases aligning to TRBD2. Germline-derived CDR1 and CDR2 are SGHVS and FQNEAQ. The CDR3 runs 14 residues. CDR3 sequence: CASSSTGLAYKQYF. DNA for the CDR3: TGCGCCAGCAGCTCTACGGGACTAGCCTACAAGCAGTACTTC.

V and J are TRBV2 and TRBJ2-7, with unresolved D. V was trimmed by 6 bases and J by 3 bases, leaving 15 bases between them. The CDR3 extends over 14 amino acids. Per germline, CDR1 SNHLY and CDR2 FYNNEI. Here the CDR3 DNA reads TGTGCCAGCAGCGCGGCCGGACCAGTCTACGAGCAGTACTTC. Its protein is CASSAAGPVYEQYF.

The gene calls are TRBV2 and TRBJ1-5; D unclear. CDR3 length: 13 amino acids. V shed 10 bases and J shed 4 bases, with 14 bases lying between them. The germline CDR1 and CDR2 sequences are SNHLY and FYNNEI. DNA of the CDR3: TGTGCCACCTCGGCGTCGGGGAATCAGCCCCAGCATTTT. It translates to CATSASGNQPQHF.

The chain couples TRBV10-2 to TRBJ1-1, with D possibly being TRBD1 (6 bases). The germline CDR1 and CDR2 sequences are WSHSY and SAAADI. This CDR3 has 14 residues. V shed 6 bases and J shed 2 bases, with 13 bases lying between them. Here the CDR3 reads CASSRQALNTEAFF. CDR3 coding DNA: TGCGCCAGCAGCCGACAGGCCCTTAACACTGAAGCTTTCTTT.

This clonotype was found a few times. The chain joins TRBV20-1 to TRBJ2-5; D not certain. The CDR3 runs 11 residues. Deletions cut 5 bases from V and 4 bases from J, with 8 bases between. Per germline, CDR1 DFQATT and CDR2 SNEGSKA (reference sequence). Written as DNA, the CDR3 is TGCAGTGCTCGCCCCGCAGAGACCCAGTACTTC. Residues: CSARPAETQYF.

This clonotype has a handful of counts. The CDR3, as DNA: TGTGCCAGCAGCACCGGGACAATACAAGAGACCCAGTACTTC. The encoded protein is CASSTGTIQETQYF. The chain carries TRBV7-2 and TRBJ2-5, with D perhaps TRBD1 (6 bases). The germline CDR1 and CDR2 sequences are SGHTA and FQGNSA. The CDR3 is 14 residues long. Trimming removed 5 bases at V and 2 bases at J, with 12 bases between.

As concerns this clonotype: A much larger clone differs from this one at a single base, so this may be a read error. The chain carries TRBV4-1 and TRBJ2-7; 10 bases agree with TRBD2. The CDR3 is 15 residues long. V was clipped by 4 bases and J by 0 bases; unmatched bases: 3. Germline values: CDR1 MGHRA, CDR2 YSYEKL. This CDR3 is CASSPLAGDSYEQYF. The CDR3, as DNA: TGCGCCAGCAGCCCGCTAGCGGGGGACTCCTACGAGCAGTACTTC.

This clonotype was seen a handful of times. This sequence joins TRBV3-1 and TRBJ2-2; possibly TRBD1 for D (5 bases). The germline V gene has CDR1 LGHDT and CDR2 YNNKEL (reference sequence). The CDR3 totals 13 residues. V was trimmed by 3 bases and J by 4 bases, leaving 6 bases between them. CDR3 DNA sequence: TGTGCCAGCAGCCAGGGGCGCACCGGGGAGCTGTTTTTT. Translating it yields CASSQGRTGELFF.

With respect to this clonotype: It is likely a read error, because the conserved phenylalanine at the end of the CDR3 is missing. The DNA is left out, because the CDR3 cannot be placed on it with certainty; the CDR3 is given as TCRdb lists it. V usage is TRBV11-2 and J usage is TRBJ1-3; whether TRBD1, the table's D call, matches the DNA was not checked. Counting both end residues, the CDR3 totals 8 amino acids. Per the germline V gene, CDR1 is SGHAT and CDR2 is FQNNGV. The CDR3 protein is CASSQGFA.

The sample holds a few counts of this clonotype. The V and J genes are TRBV7-9 and TRBJ2-1; 8 nucleotides line up with TRBD1. Trimming at V came to 3 bases and at J to 8 bases, leaving 9 bases not matched to a gene. CDR1 is SEHNR and CDR2 is FQNEAQ in the germline V gene (reference sequence). This CDR3 contains 15 residues. Here the CDR3 DNA reads TGTGCCAGCAGCTTGTCAGACAGGGGTTCATATGAGCAGTTCTTC. This gives the protein CASSLSDRGSYEQFF.

With regard to this clonotype: Since the CDR3 does not end with the conserved phenylalanine or tryptophan, this likely comes from a read error. Because the CDR3's place on the DNA is in doubt, the DNA is left out and the CDR3 is given as listed by TCRdb. The CDR3 sequence: CATSRDKS. This chain connects TRBV15 to TRBJ1-1. The CDR3 comprises 8 residues, both ends counted. Germline loops: CDR1 LNHNV, CDR2 YYDKDF (reference sequence).

At least ten counts were recorded for this clonotype. This chain uses TRBV7-9 with TRBJ1-1; D remains ambiguous. Between the trimmed V and J ends, which lost 5 bases and 0 bases, there was a span of 10 bases. The CDR3 spans 14 residues. Germline V gene sequence: CDR1 SEHNR, CDR2 FQNEAQ (reference sequence). The CDR3 is CASSLNTVNTEAFF. CDR3 bases: TGTGCCAGCAGCCTCAATACGGTGAACACTGAAGCTTTCTTT. The whole variable domain, remainder taken from reference TRBV7-9 and TRBJ1-1, is DTGVSQNPRHKITKRGQNVTFRCDPISEHNRLYWYRQTLGQGPEFLTYFQNEAQLEKSRLLSDRFSAERPKGSFSTLEIQRTEQGDSAMYLCASSLNTVNTEAFFGQGTRLTVV.

The chain joins TRBV7-8 to TRBJ1-6; 9 bases are a match to TRBD1. This CDR3 has 15 amino acids. Germline values: CDR1 SGHVS, CDR2 FQNEAQ. V lost 5 bases, J lost 9 bases, and 8 bases stayed unmatched. The DNA of the CDR3 is TGTGCCAGCAGCGCTCTTACAGGGGGCACTTCACCCCTCCACTTT. It yields the protein CASSALTGGTSPLHF.

Details on this clonotype: It is unclear where the CDR3 begins or ends on the DNA, so no DNA is shown, and the CDR3 is as TCRdb lists it. CDR3 in amino acids: CSARDSRATPGSCFF. This sequence joins TRBV20-1 and TRBJ2-2; the table's D call, TRBD1, was not checked against the DNA. Germline CDR1 reads DFQATT; CDR2 reads SNEGSKA (reference sequence). Counting both end residues, the CDR3 totals 15 amino acids.

On this clonotype itself: The junction and the germline gene differ at one end; a read error may be behind it. V usage is TRBV5-5 and J usage is TRBJ2-7, with D perhaps matching TRBD1 (6 bases). Germline V lookup: CDR1 SGHKS, CDR2 YYEKEE (reference sequence). The length of the CDR3 is 13 residues. The DNA of the CDR3 is TGCGCCAGCAGCCTCACCAGGGACAATGAGCAGTACTTC. The encoded protein is CASSLTRDNEQYF.

Ten or more counts support this clonotype. The V gene is TRBV12-3 or TRBV12-4, the J gene TRBJ2-5, with 8 bases that match TRBD1. The CDR3 is made up of 14 amino acids. Unmatched junction bases numbered 8, after V lost 6 bases and J lost 5 bases. The CDR3 spells CASRRTGFGETQYF. In DNA form, the CDR3 reads TGTGCCAGCAGAAGGACAGGGTTCGGGGAGACCCAGTACTTC.

This clonotype occurred many times. The rearrangement uses TRBV4-1 and TRBJ1-1; 10 positions match TRBD1. Per the germline V gene, CDR1 is MGHRA and CDR2 is YSYEKL. This CDR3 is 15 amino acids long. V dropped 4 bases and J dropped 4; count of bases not matched to a gene: 6. CDR3 amino acids: CASSRDDRGPTEAFF. As DNA, the CDR3 is TGCGCCAGCAGCCGGGACGACAGGGGGCCCACTGAAGCTTTCTTT.

The chain recombines TRBV20-1 with TRBJ2-7; 15 nucleotides line up with TRBD2. Unmatched junction bases numbered 14, after V lost 3 bases and J lost 2 bases. The CDR3 covers 19 residues. Per the germline V gene, CDR1 is DFQATT and CDR2 is SNEGSKA (reference sequence). CDR3 sequence reads: CSARGSAGGLAGGTYEQYF. Written as DNA, the CDR3 is TGCAGTGCTAGGGGTTCGGCAGGTGGACTAGCGGGAGGGACCTACGAGCAGTACTTC.

Many counts were recorded for this clonotype. The chain links TRBV29-1 to TRBJ2-7, with D maybe TRBD1 (5 bases). This CDR3 has 13 residues. The V gene's germline CDR1 is SQVTM and CDR2 ANQGSEA. V was clipped by 4 bases and J by 5 bases, with 15 bases between them. CDR3 amino acids: CSVVAQGVDEQYF. For the CDR3, the DNA is TGCAGCGTTGTTGCCCAGGGTGTGGACGAGCAGTACTTC.

This clonotype was seen ten or more times. This chain uses TRBV12-3 or TRBV12-4 with TRBJ1-1; TRBD1 is a possible D gene (6 bases). Trimming shortened V by 6 bases and J by 2 bases, and 13 bases separated the two germline ends. The CDR3 sequence is 14 residues long. The chain's CDR3 is CASRAGHYNTEAFF. Written as DNA, the CDR3 is TGTGCCAGCAGAGCGGGACACTACAACACTGAAGCTTTCTTT.

This clonotype was detected only once. The rearrangement links TRBV12-5 to TRBJ2-5; TRBD2 agrees at 8 bases. This CDR3 spans 16 amino acids. The ends lost 3 bases at V and 5 bases at J; junction bases unmatched: 11. Looked up from germline, CDR1 is LGHNT and CDR2 is FRNRAP. The CDR3 region has the DNA TGTGCTAGTGGTTTTATGGGACTAGTCTTCGGTGAGACCCAGTACTTC. Protein: CASGFMGLVFGETQYF.